This T cell receptor beta chain was identified in a study of cytomegalovirus exposure and HLA in healthy donors. Study-wide results and caveats: A later analysis linked a missense DCLRE1C variant to TCR beta V- and J-gene trimming. Within an earlier analysis, most TCR beta V segments proved productive either about 90% or about 30% of the time.

Comments on this clone: Its target is unknown.

J gave up 0 bases and V 4 bases, and 5 bases lay outside the gene matches. This CDR3 contains 15 residues. Germline-derived CDR1 and CDR2 are SQVTM and ANQGSEA. PCR primers comprised 60 Vbeta and 13 Jbeta primers. TCRdb's copy holds only in-frame clones and misses some; the assay was immunoSEQ multiplex PCR. The sample holds approximately 140,000 clones, 60% to 85% seen once. Material for sequencing was PBMCs. The gene calls are TRBV29-1 and TRBJ2-1, with TRBD2 matching 8 bases. The source of this sequence is a middle-aged man in good health and CMV-seronegative. In nucleotides, the CDR3 is TGCAGCGTTGTAACCAGCGGGGGCTCCTACAATGAGCAGTTCTTC. Encoded protein: CSVVTSGGSYNEQFF.